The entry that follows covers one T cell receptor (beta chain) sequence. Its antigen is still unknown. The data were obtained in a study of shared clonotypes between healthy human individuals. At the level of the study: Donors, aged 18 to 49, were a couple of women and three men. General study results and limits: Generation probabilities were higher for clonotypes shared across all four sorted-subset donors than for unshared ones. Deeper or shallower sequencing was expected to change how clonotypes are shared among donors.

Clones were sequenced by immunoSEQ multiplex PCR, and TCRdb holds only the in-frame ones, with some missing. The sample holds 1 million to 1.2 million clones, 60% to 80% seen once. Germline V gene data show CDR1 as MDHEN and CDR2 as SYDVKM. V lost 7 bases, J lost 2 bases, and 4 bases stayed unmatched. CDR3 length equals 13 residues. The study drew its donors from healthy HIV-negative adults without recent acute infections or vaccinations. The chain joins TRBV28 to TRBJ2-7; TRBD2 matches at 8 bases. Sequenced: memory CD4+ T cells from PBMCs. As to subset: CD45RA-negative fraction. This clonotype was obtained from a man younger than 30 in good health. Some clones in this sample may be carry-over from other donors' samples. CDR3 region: CASIGSGTYEQYF. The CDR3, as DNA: TGTGCCAGCATAGGTAGCGGGACCTACGAGCAGTACTTC.